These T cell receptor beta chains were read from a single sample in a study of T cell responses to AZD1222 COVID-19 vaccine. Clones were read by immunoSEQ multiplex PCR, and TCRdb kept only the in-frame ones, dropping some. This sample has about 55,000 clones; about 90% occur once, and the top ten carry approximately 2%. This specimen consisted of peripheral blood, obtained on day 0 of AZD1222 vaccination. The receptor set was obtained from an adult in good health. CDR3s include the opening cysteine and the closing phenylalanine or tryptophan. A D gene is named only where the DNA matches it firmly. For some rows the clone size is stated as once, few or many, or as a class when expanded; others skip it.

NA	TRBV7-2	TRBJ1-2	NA	TGTGCCAGCAGCTTATTCAGTGGAACTCTGGACTATGGCTACACCTTC	CASSLFSGTLDYGYTF
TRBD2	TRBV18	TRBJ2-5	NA	TGTGCCAGCTCGCGGGACGGCCCTGGGCTAGCGGGAGGTCAAGAGACCCAGTACTTC	CASSRDGPGLAGGQETQYF
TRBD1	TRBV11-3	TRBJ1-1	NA	TGTGCCAGCAGCCAAAACAGGGGAGCGAACACTGAAGCTTTCTTT	CASSQNRGANTEAFF
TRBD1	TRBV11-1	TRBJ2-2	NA	TGTGCCAGCAGCTTACAGACAGGGGGTAACACCGGGGAGCTGTTTTTT	CASSLQTGGNTGELFF
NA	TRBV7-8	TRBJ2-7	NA	TGTGCCAGCACCCCGTTGTCATCCTACGAGCAGTACTTC	CASTPLSSYEQYF
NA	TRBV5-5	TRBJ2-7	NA	TGTGCCAGCAGCTTGGCCGGCAGGACTTACGAGCAGTACTTC	CASSLAGRTYEQYF
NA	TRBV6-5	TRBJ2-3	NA	TGTGCCAGCACCGAGGGCGCGGTCGGCCCCATAACGCAGTATTTT	CASTEGAVGPITQYF
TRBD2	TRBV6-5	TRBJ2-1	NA	TGTGCCAGCACAGCTAGCGGGAGGGGTTATCAGTTCTTC	CASTASGRGYQFF
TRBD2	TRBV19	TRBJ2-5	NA	TGTGCCAGTAGTAAGCGGGGGACTAGCGGGATGCGAGAGACCCAGTACTTC	CASSKRGTSGMRETQYF
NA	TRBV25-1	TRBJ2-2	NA	TGTGCCAGCAGTGATCCCCTCGGGGGCCCGGGCACCGGGGAGCTGTTTTTT	CASSDPLGGPGTGELFF
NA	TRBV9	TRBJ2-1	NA	TGTGCCAGCAGCTTGTCACTCCATAACAATGAGCAGTTCTTC	CASSLSLHNNEQFF
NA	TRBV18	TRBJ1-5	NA	TGTGCCAGCTCACCACCTAATAGCAATCAGCCCCAGCATTTT	CASSPPNSNQPQHF
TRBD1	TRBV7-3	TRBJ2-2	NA	TGTGCCAGCAGCTTATTCCAGGGGGTAGGCACCGGGGAGCTGTTTTTT	CASSLFQGVGTGELFF
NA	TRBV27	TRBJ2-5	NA	TGTGCCAGCAAAATACACGGGGATATGAGTGGGACCCAGTACTTC	CASKIHGDMSGTQYF
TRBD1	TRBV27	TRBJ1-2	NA	TGTGCCAGCAGTTTCCGGACAGGGGCGTCAGGCTACACCTTC	CASSFRTGASGYTF
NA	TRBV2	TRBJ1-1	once	TGTGCCAGTGGTTCTCAAATGAACACTGAAGCTTTCTTT	CASGSQMNTEAFF
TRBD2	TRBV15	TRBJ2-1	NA	TGTGCCACCAGCGGATTAGCGGGTGGCTCCTACAATGAGCAGTTCTTC	CATSGLAGGSYNEQFF
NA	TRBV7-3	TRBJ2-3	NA	TGTGCCAGCAGCTTAAGGGCAGGGCCCACAGATACGCAGTATTTT	CASSLRAGPTDTQYF
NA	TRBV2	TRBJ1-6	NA	TGTGCCAGCACTGCGTCTAATTCACCCCTCCACTTT	CASTASNSPLHF
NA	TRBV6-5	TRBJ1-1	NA	TGTGCCAGCGGCGTTGACAGAAACACTGAAGCTTTCTTT	CASGVDRNTEAFF
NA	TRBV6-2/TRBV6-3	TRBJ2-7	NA	TGTGCCAGCAGTTCAGCCTACGAGCAGTACTTC	CASSSAYEQYF
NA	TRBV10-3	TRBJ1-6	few	TGTGCCATCAGTGAGTCTCGGAGAAGTTATAATTCACCCCTCCACTTT	CAISESRRSYNSPLHF
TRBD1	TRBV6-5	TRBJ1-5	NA	TGTGCCAGCAGCCGGACAGGGAATGGTCAGCCCCAGCATTTT	CASSRTGNGQPQHF
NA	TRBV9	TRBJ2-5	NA	TGTGCCAGCAGCGTCGTCTCGGGGCGCCAAGAGACCCAGTACTTC	CASSVVSGRQETQYF
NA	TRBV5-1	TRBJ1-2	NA	TGCGCCAGCAGCTGGGCTTCGGGGGCTAACTATGGCTACACCTTC	CASSWASGANYGYTF
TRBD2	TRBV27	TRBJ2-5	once	TGTGCCAGCAGCCCCCTCCTGGGGACTATCCAAGAGACCCAGTACTTC	CASSPLLGTIQETQYF
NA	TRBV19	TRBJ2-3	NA	TGTGCCAGTAGTATTGGGAACACCGCCAATACGCAGTATTTT	CASSIGNTANTQYF
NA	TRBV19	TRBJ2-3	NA	TGTGCCAGTAGTAGGGGCCCCGGGACAGATACGCAGTATTTT	CASSRGPGTDTQYF